The 8 T cell receptor beta chains in this list originate from one sample, sequenced in a study of blood T cell repertoires in COVID-19. Sequenced by immunoSEQ multiplex PCR; TCRdb stores in-frame clones only, minus some. The repertoire consists of 80,000 to 100,000 clones, with 80% occurring once and the leading ten covering 15% to 20%. The sample consisted of peripheral blood. The receptors derive from a human donor in a cohort sampled during active COVID-19.

This clone turned up a few times. The chain joins TRBV5-4 to TRBJ1-2; TRBD1 matches 8 bases. The trim removed 4 bases at V and 6 bases at J, leaving 11 bases unmatched. This CDR3 is 15 amino acids long. Germline CDR1 reads SGHNT; CDR2 reads YYREEE (reference sequence). This chain's CDR3 is CASSSRSQGANGYTF. DNA of the CDR3: TGTGCCAGCAGCAGCCGAAGTCAGGGGGCGAATGGCTACACCTTC.

The chain uses TRBV5-1 and TRBJ2-3; perhaps TRBD2 as D (6 bases). V was clipped by 0 bases and J by 2 bases, with 19 bases between them. This CDR3 has 18 residues. Germline V gene data show CDR1 as SGHRS and CDR2 as YFSETQ. This chain's CDR3 is CASSLARGTGVPTDTQYF. The CDR3 region has the DNA TGCGCCAGCAGCTTGGCTAGGGGAACGGGAGTTCCCACAGATACGCAGTATTTT.

In its sample, this clone was seen once. Here the CDR3 reads CAIKTGHSEQYF. DNA of the CDR3: TGTGCCATCAAGACAGGGCACAGCGAGCAGTACTTC. The chain recombines TRBV28 with TRBJ2-7, with 7 bases aligning to TRBD1. The length of the CDR3 is 12 residues. Trimming took 10 bases from V and 6 from J; bases not matched to a gene: 9. The V gene's germline CDR1 is MDHEN and CDR2 SYDVKM.

The chain uses TRBV27 and TRBJ2-7; 7 bases align to TRBD1. The germline V gene has CDR1 MNHEY and CDR2 SMNVEV (reference sequence). After removal of 3 bases from V and 6 bases from J, the junction contained 14 bases not matched to a gene. The CDR3 is made up of 16 amino acids. CDR3 sequence reads: CASSFLSPFSGGEQYF. The CDR3 nucleotides are TGTGCCAGCAGTTTTTTGTCCCCTTTCTCAGGGGGCGAGCAGTACTTC.

A few counts support this clone. The V gene is TRBV18, the J gene TRBJ1-3; D not certain. V was clipped by 3 bases and J by 0 bases, with 15 bases between them. Germline CDR1 is KGHSH and CDR2 is LQKENI. The CDR3 loop spans 17 amino acids. CDR3 amino acids: CASSPAVRLTSGNTIYF. CDR3 sequence (DNA): TGTGCCAGCTCACCGGCGGTTAGGCTAACCTCTGGAAACACCATATATTTT.

V and J are TRBV6-1 and TRBJ2-7; 9 nucleotides match TRBD2. J gave up 7 bases and V 3 bases, and 4 bases lay outside the gene matches. The germline CDR1 and CDR2 sequences are MNHNS and SASEGT. There are 13 residues in the CDR3. The CDR3 bases are TGTGCCAGCAGTGAGAGGCTAGCGGGGGAGCAGTACTTC. Its protein product is CASSERLAGEQYF.

The chain is built from TRBV9 and TRBJ2-3; D unresolved. Germline CDR1 is SGDLS and CDR2 is YYNGEE. V lost 0 bases and J lost 0, with 8 bases in between. This CDR3 has 15 amino acids. The CDR3 sequence is CASSVGASSTDTQYF. CDR3 nucleotides: TGTGCCAGCAGCGTAGGGGCGTCTAGCACAGATACGCAGTATTTT. The entire variable domain, with the rest obtained from reference TRBV9 and TRBJ2-3, is as follows: DSGVTQTPKHLITATGQRVTLRCSPRSGDLSVYWYQQSLDQGLQFLIQYYNGEERAKGNILERFSAQQFPDLHSELNLSSLELGDSALYFCASSVGASSTDTQYFGPGTRLTVL.

This sequence joins TRBV2 and TRBJ1-1; D gene ambiguous. Per germline, CDR1 SNHLY and CDR2 FYNNEI. The CDR3 contains 14 residues. Trimming left V 4 bases short and J 4 bases short, with 13 bases between. Written as DNA, the CDR3 is TGTGCCAGCAGTGCGGGAAGGGTGGCCACTGAAGCTTTCTTT. This sequence encodes CASSAGRVATEAFF.